This T cell receptor beta chain is drawn from a study of T-cell reconstitution after alpha-beta-depleted transplantation in children. Findings and caveats of the study: Reportedly, only several hundred clones from non-depleted graft cells drove alpha-beta T-cell counts at about two months.

Unique molecular identifiers were incorporated when the TCRbeta library was constructed. Via MiXCR, TCRdb re-called the PCR reads, giving one row per CDR3 protein. The sample yields about 150,000 distinct CDR3 sequences, more than 8% seen once. This clonotype was recorded many times. Antigen unknown. This CDR3 contains 16 residues. Germline assignment: CDR1 SGHRS and CDR2 YFSETQ. After removal of 0 bases from V and 3 bases from J, the junction contained 6 bases not matched to a gene. This chain uses TRBV5-1 with TRBJ2-1; 7 bases align to TRBD2. This specimen was PBMCs, mostly from graft donor cells, taken 180 days after TCRalphabeta/CD19-depleted stem cell transplant. The source of this sequence is a female patient between 2 and 15 years old who had a stem cell transplant for congenital amegakaryocytic thrombocytopenia, so the T cells may come from the graft donor. In DNA form, the CDR3 reads TGCGCCAGCAGCTTGGGCCCCCAGCGGGGCTACAATGAGCAGTTCTTC. It is translated as CASSLGPQRGYNEQFF.